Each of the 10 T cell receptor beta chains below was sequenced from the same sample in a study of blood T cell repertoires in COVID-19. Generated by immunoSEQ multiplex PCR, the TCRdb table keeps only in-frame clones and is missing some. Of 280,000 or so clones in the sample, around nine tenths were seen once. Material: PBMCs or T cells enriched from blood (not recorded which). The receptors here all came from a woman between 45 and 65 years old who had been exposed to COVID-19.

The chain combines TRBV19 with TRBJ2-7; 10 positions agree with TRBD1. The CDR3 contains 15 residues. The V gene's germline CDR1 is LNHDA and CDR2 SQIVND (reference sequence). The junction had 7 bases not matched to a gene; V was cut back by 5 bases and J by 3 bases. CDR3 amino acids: CASSGTGEGGYEQYF. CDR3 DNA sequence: TGTGCCAGTAGTGGGACAGGGGAGGGAGGCTACGAGCAGTACTTC.

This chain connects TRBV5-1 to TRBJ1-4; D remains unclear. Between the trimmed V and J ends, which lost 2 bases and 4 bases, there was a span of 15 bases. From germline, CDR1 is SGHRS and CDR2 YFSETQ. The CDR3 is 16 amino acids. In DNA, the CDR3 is TGCGCCAGCAGCTTACGGGGTGATATTGTTAATGAAAAACTGTTTTTT. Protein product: CASSLRGDIVNEKLFF.

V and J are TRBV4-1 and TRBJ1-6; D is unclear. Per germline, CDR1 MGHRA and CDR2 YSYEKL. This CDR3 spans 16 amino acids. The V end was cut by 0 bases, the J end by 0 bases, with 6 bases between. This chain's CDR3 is CASSQEGSSYNSPLHF. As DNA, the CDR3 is TGCGCCAGCAGCCAAGAAGGGAGCTCCTATAATTCACCCCTCCACTTT.

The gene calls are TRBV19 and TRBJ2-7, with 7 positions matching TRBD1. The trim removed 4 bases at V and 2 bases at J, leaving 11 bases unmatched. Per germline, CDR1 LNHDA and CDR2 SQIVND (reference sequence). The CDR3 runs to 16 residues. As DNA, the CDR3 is TGTGCCAGTAGTAGAGATCACAGGGGTTCAACCTACGAGCAGTACTTC. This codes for CASSRDHRGSTYEQYF.

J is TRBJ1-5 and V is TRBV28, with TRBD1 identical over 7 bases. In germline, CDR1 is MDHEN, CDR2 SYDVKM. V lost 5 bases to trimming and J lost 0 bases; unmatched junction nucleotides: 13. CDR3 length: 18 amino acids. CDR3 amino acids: CASSLTPPGTDSNQPQHF. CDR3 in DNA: TGTGCCAGCAGTCTCACACCGCCCGGGACAGATAGCAATCAGCCCCAGCATTTT.

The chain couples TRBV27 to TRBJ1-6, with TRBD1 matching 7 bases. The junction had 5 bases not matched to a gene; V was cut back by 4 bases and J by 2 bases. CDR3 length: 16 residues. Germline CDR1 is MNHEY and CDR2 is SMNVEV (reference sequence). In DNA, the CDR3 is TGTGCCAGCAGTTCCACAGGGGTTGCCTATAATTCACCCCTCCACTTT. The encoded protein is CASSSTGVAYNSPLHF.

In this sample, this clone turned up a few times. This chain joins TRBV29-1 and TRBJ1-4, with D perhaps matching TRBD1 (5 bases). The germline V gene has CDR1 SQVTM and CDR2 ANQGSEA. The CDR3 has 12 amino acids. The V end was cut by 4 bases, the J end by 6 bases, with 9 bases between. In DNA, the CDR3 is TGCAGCGTTGGGGGGAGGGATGAAAAACTGTTTTTT. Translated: CSVGGRDEKLFF. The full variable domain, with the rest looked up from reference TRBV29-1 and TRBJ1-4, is SAVISQKPSRDICQRGTSLTIQCQVDSQVTMMFWYRQQPGQSLTLIATANQGSEATYESGFVIDKFPISRPNLTFSTLTVSNMSPEDSSIYLCSVGGRDEKLFFGSGTQLSVL.

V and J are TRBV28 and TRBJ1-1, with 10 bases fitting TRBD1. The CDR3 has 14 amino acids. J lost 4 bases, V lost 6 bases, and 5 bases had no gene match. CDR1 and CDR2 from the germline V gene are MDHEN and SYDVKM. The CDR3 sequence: CASRRQGAVTEAFF. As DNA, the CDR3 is TGTGCCAGCAGGCGACAGGGGGCTGTCACTGAAGCTTTCTTT.

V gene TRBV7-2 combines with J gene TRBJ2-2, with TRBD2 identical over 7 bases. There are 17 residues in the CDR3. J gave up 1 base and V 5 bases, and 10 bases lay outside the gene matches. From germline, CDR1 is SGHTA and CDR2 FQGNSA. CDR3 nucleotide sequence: TGTGCCAGCAGCCGGGACTACCCACTATTGAACACCGGGGAGCTGTTTTTT. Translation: CASSRDYPLLNTGELFF.

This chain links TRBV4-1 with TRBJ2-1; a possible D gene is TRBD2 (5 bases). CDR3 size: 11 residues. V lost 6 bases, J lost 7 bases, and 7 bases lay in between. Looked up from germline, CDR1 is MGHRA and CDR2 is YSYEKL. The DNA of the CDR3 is TGCGCCAGCAGGCGCGGGAATGAGCAGTTCTTC. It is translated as CASRRGNEQFF.